This is a list of T cell receptor beta chains from one sample in a study of blood T cell repertoires in COVID-19. Assay: immunoSEQ multiplex PCR; the TCRdb copy retains only in-frame clones and omits some. Among over 150,000 clones listed, roughly 86% were seen once. The sequencing input was peripheral blood. The receptors were sampled from a man aged 50 to 59 with active or convalescent COVID-19. Both conserved end residues are part of each CDR3. Fields, in order: V gene, D gene, J gene, CDR3 protein. The D gene is left open where the match is weak.

v_gene: TRBV19
d_gene: .
j_gene: TRBJ1-2
CDR3aa: CASSIGGGNYGYTF

v_gene: TRBV5-1
d_gene: TRBD1
j_gene: TRBJ2-3
CDR3aa: CASSYDRELGTDTQYF

v_gene: TRBV19
d_gene: TRBD1
j_gene: TRBJ1-5
CDR3aa: CASSIWQGGQPQHF

v_gene: TRBV6-6
d_gene: TRBD2
j_gene: TRBJ2-7
CDR3aa: CASSLAGRYEQYF

v_gene: TRBV6-2/TRBV6-3
d_gene: TRBD2
j_gene: TRBJ2-3
CDR3aa: CASSYSIAGGSIDTQYF

v_gene: TRBV7-9
d_gene: .
j_gene: TRBJ2-1
CDR3aa: CASSLELALYNEQFF

v_gene: TRBV7-8
d_gene: .
j_gene: TRBJ2-3
CDR3aa: CTSRISDTQYF

v_gene: TRBV5-1
d_gene: TRBD1
j_gene: TRBJ2-7
CDR3aa: CASSLRDRTGSYEQYF

v_gene: TRBV11-3
d_gene: TRBD1
j_gene: TRBJ1-5
CDR3aa: CASSSDRVGPQHF

v_gene: TRBV7-3
d_gene: TRBD2
j_gene: TRBJ2-3
CDR3aa: CASSEGVAGGTDTQYF

v_gene: TRBV3-1/TRBV3-2
d_gene: TRBD1
j_gene: TRBJ2-7
CDR3aa: CASSRDRDYEQYF

v_gene: TRBV29-1
d_gene: .
j_gene: TRBJ2-1
CDR3aa: CSVSNPSREQFF

v_gene: TRBV19
d_gene: TRBD1
j_gene: TRBJ2-7
CDR3aa: CASSIYRGPPYEQYF

v_gene: TRBV25-1
d_gene: TRBD2
j_gene: TRBJ2-7
CDR3aa: CASSPPGLAIHEQYF

v_gene: TRBV7-6
d_gene: TRBD1
j_gene: TRBJ1-5
CDR3aa: CASSLRQGGQPQHF

v_gene: TRBV5-8
d_gene: .
j_gene: TRBJ2-1
CDR3aa: CASSLAVGSSYNEQFF

v_gene: TRBV18
d_gene: TRBD2
j_gene: TRBJ2-7
CDR3aa: CASSPTSGSYEQYF

v_gene: TRBV2
d_gene: .
j_gene: TRBJ1-6
CDR3aa: CASSGIWASRSPLHF

v_gene: TRBV28
d_gene: TRBD2
j_gene: TRBJ2-5
CDR3aa: CALGAGGRSYQETQYF

v_gene: TRBV15
d_gene: TRBD1
j_gene: TRBJ2-2
CDR3aa: CATSTRDRGVGELFF

v_gene: TRBV19
d_gene: TRBD1
j_gene: TRBJ1-1
CDR3aa: CASRQGQGLNTEAFF

v_gene: TRBV13
d_gene: .
j_gene: TRBJ2-5
CDR3aa: CASSGPAGSQETQYF

v_gene: TRBV18
d_gene: .
j_gene: TRBJ2-5
CDR3aa: CASSGGAGETQYF

v_gene: TRBV7-9
d_gene: TRBD1
j_gene: TRBJ1-2
CDR3aa: CASSLLGQGNVYTF

v_gene: TRBV5-1
d_gene: .
j_gene: TRBJ2-2
CDR3aa: CASSPGLGNTGELFF

v_gene: TRBV7-8
d_gene: .
j_gene: TRBJ2-5
CDR3aa: CASGLPRETQYF

v_gene: TRBV10-3
d_gene: .
j_gene: TRBJ1-2
CDR3aa: CAISVQAEVYGYTF

v_gene: TRBV5-4
d_gene: .
j_gene: TRBJ1-3
CDR3aa: CASSLVTDSGNTIYF

v_gene: TRBV4-1
d_gene: .
j_gene: TRBJ1-5
CDR3aa: CASSPQRDQPQHF

v_gene: TRBV3-1/TRBV3-2
d_gene: TRBD1
j_gene: TRBJ2-3
CDR3aa: CASSARTGASTDTQYF

v_gene: TRBV19
d_gene: TRBD1
j_gene: TRBJ1-5
CDR3aa: CASSIQTGGNQPQHF

v_gene: TRBV18
d_gene: .
j_gene: TRBJ1-3
CDR3aa: CASSPLNQGSIYF

v_gene: TRBV18
d_gene: TRBD2
j_gene: TRBJ2-7
CDR3aa: CASSPLSGDYSEQYF

v_gene: TRBV4-1
d_gene: .
j_gene: TRBJ1-2
CDR3aa: CASSQGSGDGYTF

v_gene: TRBV3-1/TRBV3-2
d_gene: .
j_gene: TRBJ2-1
CDR3aa: CASSQDQDSSYNEQFF

v_gene: TRBV5-4
d_gene: TRBD2
j_gene: TRBJ2-2
CDR3aa: CASSFGGGGANTGELFF

v_gene: TRBV14
d_gene: TRBD1
j_gene: TRBJ1-3
CDR3aa: CASSRQGISGNTIYF

v_gene: TRBV7-2
d_gene: .
j_gene: TRBJ2-1
CDR3aa: CASSLAGGWENNEQFF

v_gene: TRBV7-2
d_gene: .
j_gene: TRBJ1-5
CDR3aa: CASSLEMDQPQHF

v_gene: TRBV27
d_gene: TRBD2
j_gene: TRBJ2-1
CDR3aa: CASSSPTGTSVGSYNEQFF

v_gene: TRBV28
d_gene: .
j_gene: TRBJ1-5
CDR3aa: CASRLVDSSNQPQHF

v_gene: TRBV7-6
d_gene: TRBD2
j_gene: TRBJ2-7
CDR3aa: CASSVGRGFYEQYF

v_gene: TRBV7-9
d_gene: TRBD1
j_gene: TRBJ1-6
CDR3aa: CASSPGTANSPLHF

v_gene: TRBV11-3
d_gene: TRBD2
j_gene: TRBJ2-1
CDR3aa: CASSLFSGSISYNEQFF